A single sample is the source of the 4 T cell receptor beta chains below, sequenced in a study of T cell clonality in common variable immunodeficiency. Clones were read by immunoSEQ multiplex PCR, and TCRdb kept only the in-frame ones, dropping some. Listed for the sample are about 40,000 clones, none seen a single time. Input material: peripheral blood mononuclear cells. These receptors were obtained from a person aged 18 to 75 in good health.

This clone showed up many times. The read ends 3 residues before the CDR3 terminus; that terminus is restored from the germline J gene. This chain links TRBV11-2 with TRBJ2-3; 7 bases match TRBD2. The CDR3 loop spans 14 amino acids. V trimming: 3 bases; J trimming: 3 bases; junction bases outside the gene matches: 3. Germline V gene lookup returns CDR1 SGHAT and CDR2 FQNNGV. The CDR3 DNA, read in part, is TGTGCCAGCAGCTTGACTAGCCTAACAGATACG. It translates to CASSLTSLTDT. The whole CDR3 sequence is CASSLTSLTDTQYF.

This clone was found a few times. The CDR3 goes on 3 residues after the read ends, and that part is filled in from the germline J gene. The chain has TRBV20-1 and TRBJ2-1; tentatively, D is TRBD2 (6 bases). The CDR3 sequence is 14 residues long. Per the germline V gene, CDR1 is DFQATT and CDR2 is SNEGSKA (reference sequence). With 1 base removed from V and 2 bases from J, the gap between germline ends came to 9 bases. CDR3 bases read: TGCAGTGCTAGAGGACTAGATGCCTACAATGAG. Translation gives CSARGLDAYNE. The CDR3 in its entirety is CSARGLDAYNEQFF.

This clone has ten or more counts. The read stops 3 residues short of the end of the CDR3; the missing end is completed from the germline J gene. V gene TRBV18 combines with J gene TRBJ2-6; a weak D match, TRBD1 (6 bases). Trimming shortened V by 6 bases and J by 0 bases, and 12 bases separated the two germline ends. This CDR3 region has 16 residues. The V gene's germline CDR1 is KGHSH and CDR2 LQKENI. The CDR3 loop is CASSRDMDSGANVLTF. The CDR3 DNA, read in part, is TGTGCCAGCTCCCGGGACATGGACTCTGGGGCCAACGTC.

Concerning this clone itself: The read falls 3 residues short of the CDR3 end, and the missing part is taken from the germline J gene. The J gene is TRBJ2-7, the V gene TRBV2, with 16 bases aligning to TRBD2. Germline CDR1 is SNHLY and CDR2 is FYNNEI. The CDR3 is 17 residues long. V trimming: 5 bases; J trimming: 0 bases; junction bases outside the gene matches: 4. CDR3 amino acids: CASSPGLAGGISYEQYF. CDR3 bases read: TGTGCCAGCAGTCCGGGACTAGCGGGGGGGATCTCCTACGAG.